A single sample is the source of the 31 T cell receptor beta chains below, sequenced in a study of T cells in Graves' hyperthyroidism and ophthalmopathy (dated by TCRdb to the late 2010s). The library was built by means of multiplex PCR. TCRdb records Illumina HiSeq 2000 as the sequencer. TCR beta CDR3 regions were amplified from RNA transcripts. The TCR CDR3 was subjected to a first round of RT-PCR using the HTBI primer set and the Qiagen OneStep RT-PCR kit. TCRdb handled the public reads itself, with Q25 trimming in fastp and clone calling in MiXCR, and kept productive beta chains. Every CDR3 protein is listed once, alongside the most common genes and DNA of its rows. The sample contains fewer than 400,000 distinct CDR3 sequences, roughly 17% of them found a single time. Of the sample, around 35% is held by the ten largest clones. Sequencing input: blood. These receptors originate from a man younger than 40 with Graves' hyperthyroidism.

The V gene is TRBV9, the J gene TRBJ2-3, with a weak D call TRBD2 (5 bases). The CDR3 is 11 residues long. In germline, CDR1 is SGDLS, CDR2 YYNGEE. Trimming pared 3 bases from V and 8 bases from J, leaving 7 bases between. The CDR3 spells CASSAGGTQYF. DNA for the CDR3: TGTGCCAGCAGCGCAGGAGGTACGCAGTATTTT. The variable domain in full, with the rest retrieved from reference TRBV9 and TRBJ2-3, is DSGVTQTPKHLITATGQRVTLRCSPRSGDLSVYWYQQSLDQGLQFLIQYYNGEERAKGNILERFSAQQFPDLHSELNLSSLELGDSALYFCASSAGGTQYFGPGTRLTVL.

This clonotype was recorded a few times. The rearrangement uses TRBV6-1 and TRBJ1-2, with a tentative D call TRBD1 (5 bases). This CDR3 is 16 amino acids long. The germline V gene encodes CDR1 MNHNS and CDR2 SASEGT. The ends were cut back, 6 bases at V and 5 bases at J, with 22 bases in the middle. The DNA for the CDR3 is TGTGCCAGCAGCAGCGAAATAGGGGTCTCGTTTTATGGCTACACCTTC. Amino acid sequence: CASSSEIGVSFYGYTF.

In its sample, this clonotype was seen many times. This rearrangement joins TRBV2 to TRBJ2-3; 7 bases are shared with TRBD1. The CDR3 runs 15 residues. Unmatched junction bases numbered 3, after V lost 3 bases and J lost 0 bases. CDR1 and CDR2 (germline): SNHLY, FYNNEI. The CDR3 DNA sequence: TGTGCCAGCAGTGATACAGGGGACAGCACAGATACGCAGTATTTT. Its protein is CASSDTGDSTDTQYF.

This clonotype was found many times. The V call is TRBV11-1, the J call TRBJ2-5; 7 bases agree with TRBD1. The J segment lost 4 bases and the V segment lost 5 bases, leaving 4 bases of the junction unmatched. Per the germline V gene, CDR1 is SGHAT and CDR2 is FQDESV (reference sequence). This CDR3 comprises 13 residues. DNA for the CDR3: TGTGCCAGCAGCGCACAGGGGTTAGAGACCCAGTACTTC. This sequence encodes CASSAQGLETQYF.

This clonotype was recorded many times. The chain employs TRBV12-3 or TRBV12-4 and TRBJ1-4; no firm D call. There are 14 residues in the CDR3. V was clipped by 3 bases and J by 0 bases, with 5 bases between them. CDR3 region: CASSFDATNEKLFF. The CDR3 DNA reads as TGTGCCAGCAGTTTCGATGCAACTAATGAAAAACTGTTTTTT.

This clonotype was detected many times. V and J are TRBV30 and TRBJ1-1; D is uncertain. Germline values: CDR1 GTSNPN, CDR2 SVGIG (reference sequence). Trimming pared 2 bases from V and 7 bases from J, leaving 17 bases between. The CDR3 runs 14 residues. CDR3 bases: TGTGCCTGGAGTACTTATTCTGGGTCCGGTGAAGCTTTCTTT. It encodes CAWSTYSGSGEAFF.

This clonotype was seen repeatedly, ten times or more. The rearrangement links TRBV20-1 to TRBJ2-1; 15 bases map to TRBD2. The CDR3 has 18 residues. Per germline, CDR1 DFQATT and CDR2 SNEGSKA (reference sequence). V dropped 2 bases and J dropped 10; count of bases not matched to a gene: 15. The CDR3 DNA reads as TGCAGTGCTAGAATTGTTACTGGACTAGCGGGAGGGTCGTGGGAGCAGTTCTTC. This sequence encodes CSARIVTGLAGGSWEQFF.

Concerning this clonotype itself: A read error is possible here, since a much larger clone lies one base away. The gene calls are TRBV7-6 and TRBJ2-2; 7 bases match TRBD2. The V and J ends lost 1 base and 8 bases, in that order; junction bases with no gene match: 7. The CDR3 length is 15 residues. From germline, CDR1 is SGHVS and CDR2 FNYEAQ. The CDR3 reads CASSLEAGVAGELFF. The CDR3 nucleotides are TGTGCCAGCAGCTTAGAGGCGGGAGTGGCGGGGGAGCTGTTTTTT.

This clonotype has at least ten counts. This chain uses TRBV7-9 with TRBJ1-2; D unresolved. Germline assignment: CDR1 SEHNR and CDR2 FQNEAQ (reference sequence). Deletions cut 4 bases from V and 0 bases from J, with 9 bases between. The CDR3 consists of 14 residues. The CDR3 nucleotides are TGTGCCAGCAGCTGGGGAGACTCTAACTATGGCTACACCTTC. Protein sequence: CASSWGDSNYGYTF. Full variable domain (rest looked up from reference TRBV7-9 and TRBJ1-2): DTGVSQNPRHKITKRGQNVTFRCDPISEHNRLYWYRQTLGQGPEFLTYFQNEAQLEKSRLLSDRFSAERPKGSFSTLEIQRTEQGDSAMYLCASSWGDSNYGYTFGSGTRLTVV.

This clonotype occurred many times. The V call is TRBV24-1, the J call TRBJ1-5; 8 bases align to TRBD1. The CDR3 loop spans 15 amino acids. V lost 2 bases to trimming and J lost 6 bases; unmatched junction nucleotides: 5. Looked up from germline, CDR1 is KGHDR and CDR2 is SFDVKD. For the CDR3, the DNA is TGTGCCACCAGTGATTCGACAGGGGTAAGTCAGCCCCAGCATTTT. Encoded protein: CATSDSTGVSQPQHF.

The chain couples TRBV7-9 to TRBJ1-1; no clear D gene. CDR3 length equals 12 residues. Germline CDR1 reads SEHNR; CDR2 reads FQNEAQ (reference sequence). Trimming removed 5 bases from V and 4 bases from J, with 8 bases in between. CDR3 sequence: CASSQRGTEAFF. The CDR3, as DNA: TGTGCCAGCAGCCAGCGCGGCACTGAAGCTTTCTTT.

The sample holds many counts of this clonotype. The chain has TRBV28 and TRBJ2-7; 7 bases are a match to TRBD2. Germline CDR1 MDHEN, CDR2 SYDVKM. CDR3 length: 14 residues. The junction had 3 bases not matched to a gene; V was cut back by 2 bases and J by 2 bases. The CDR3 bases are TGTGCCAGCAGTTTAGCGGGAGAAGCCTACGAGCAGTACTTC. It yields the protein CASSLAGEAYEQYF.

This clonotype was observed at least ten times. The chain combines TRBV2 with TRBJ1-6, with TRBD1 matching over 9 bases. V was clipped by 10 bases and J by 7 bases; unmatched bases: 5. Germline V gives CDR1 SNHLY, CDR2 FYNNEI. CDR3 length: 13 residues. Written as DNA, the CDR3 is TGTGCCACCCAGGACAGGGGAAATTCACCCCTCCACTTT. Translating it yields CATQDRGNSPLHF. Based on the CDR3 plus reference TRBV2 and TRBJ1-6, the full variable domain is EPEVTQTPSHQVTQMGQEVILRCVPISNHLYFYWYRQILGQKVEFLVSFYNNEISEKSEIFDDQFSVERPDGSNFTLKIRSTKLEDSAMYFCATQDRGNSPLHFGNGTRLTVT.

This clonotype was seen many times. V gene TRBV20-1 combines with J gene TRBJ2-3; 9 nucleotides match TRBD1. The germline V gene has CDR1 DFQATT and CDR2 SNEGSKA (reference sequence). The trim removed 6 bases at V and 2 bases at J, leaving 6 bases unmatched. This CDR3 region has 14 residues. In DNA form, the CDR3 reads TGCAGTGCCTCCACAGGGGGCGACACAGATACGCAGTATTTT. This encodes CSASTGGDTDTQYF.

This clonotype was counted many times. This chain links TRBV7-2 with TRBJ2-3; the match to TRBD2 covers 9 bases. J gave up 2 bases and V 4 bases, and 4 bases lay outside the gene matches. Germline V gene sequence: CDR1 SGHTA, CDR2 FQGNSA. The CDR3 is 15 residues long. The CDR3 DNA follows: TGTGCCAGCAGCTCTCTAGCGGGAATCACAGATACGCAGTATTTT. Translating it yields CASSSLAGITDTQYF.

CDR3 protein: CASSLTGVRETQYF. As DNA, the CDR3 is TGCGCCAGCAGCTTGACAGGGGTTCGGGAGACCCAGTACTTC. This chain connects TRBV5-1 to TRBJ2-5, with 7 bases aligning to TRBD1. The CDR3 length is 14 residues. Per germline, CDR1 SGHRS and CDR2 YFSETQ. V trimming: 1 base; J trimming: 5 bases; junction bases outside the gene matches: 5.

In its sample, this clonotype was seen a few times. One end of the junction fails to match germline, which may point to a read error. J is TRBJ2-5 and V is TRBV5-1; the D is unclear. The CDR3 has 8 residues. Germline lookup yields CDR1 SGHRS and CDR2 YFSETQ. The CDR3 DNA reads as TGCGCCAGCAGCTTCCCCGACTTC. It codes for CASSFPDF.

This clonotype came up many times. The rearrangement joins TRBV13 to TRBJ2-1; D might be TRBD2 (7 bases). The germline V gene encodes CDR1 PRHDT and CDR2 FYEKMQ (reference sequence). The CDR3 contains 16 residues. The V end lost 8 bases, the J end lost 7 bases, and 24 bases lay between the germline ends. The DNA for the CDR3 is TGTGCCAGCTCCCCTCGGGGGGCAAATGGGAGAAATGAGCAGTTCTTC. Translated: CASSPRGANGRNEQFF.

As concerns this clonotype: Being one base from a much bigger clone, this may be a read error. The chain carries TRBV3-1 and TRBJ2-7; D possibly corresponds to TRBD2 (5 bases). Germline V CDR1 and CDR2: LGHDT, YNNKEL (reference sequence). This CDR3 spans 14 amino acids. The CDR3: CASSQDAGLGEQHF. CDR3 DNA: TGTGCCAGCAGCCAAGATGCTGGACTTGGGGAGCAGCACTTC.

This clonotype came up many times. V is TRBV3-1 and J is TRBJ2-6; the match to TRBD1 covers 7 bases. This CDR3 has 16 amino acids. Germline CDR1 LGHDT, CDR2 YNNKEL (reference sequence). J lost 0 bases, V lost 4 bases, and 3 bases had no gene match. The CDR3 protein is CASSPNRGSGANVLTF. The CDR3 coding sequence is TGTGCCAGCAGCCCGAACAGGGGCTCTGGGGCCAACGTCCTGACTTTC. Full variable domain (rest looked up from reference TRBV3-1 and TRBJ2-6): DTAVSQTPKYLVTQMGNDKSIKCEQNLGHDTMYWYKQDSKKFLKIMFSYNNKELIINETVPNRFSPKSPDKAHLNLHINSLELGDSAVYFCASSPNRGSGANVLTFGAGSRLTVL.

About this clonotype: A read error is possible here, since a much larger clone lies one base away. The V call is TRBV7-3, the J call TRBJ2-5; 8 nucleotides align to TRBD2. CDR3 length: 14 amino acids. The germline V gene has CDR1 SGHTA and CDR2 FQGTGA. The CDR3 here is CASGFNGGEETQYF. CDR3 sequence (DNA): TGTGCCAGCGGCTTTAACGGGGGGGAAGAGACCCAGTACTTC.

This clonotype was seen a handful of times. This sequence joins TRBV12-3 or TRBV12-4 and TRBJ2-7, with D unresolved. There are 13 residues in the CDR3. Trimming left V 5 bases short and J 6 bases short, with 14 bases between. The CDR3, as DNA: TGTGCCAGCAGTCCTTCCTTAAACTCCGAGCAGTACTTC. Translated, it gives CASSPSLNSEQYF.

This chain uses TRBV2 with TRBJ2-1; 7 nucleotides align to TRBD1. From germline, CDR1 is SNHLY and CDR2 FYNNEI. The CDR3 spans 16 residues. J was trimmed by 0 bases and V by 10 bases; bases with no gene match: 12. Here the CDR3 reads CANRDSQRSSYNEQFF. The CDR3 DNA follows: TGTGCCAACCGGGACAGCCAGAGGAGCTCCTACAATGAGCAGTTCTTC.

This clonotype has just a few counts. This rearrangement joins TRBV7-8 to TRBJ1-2; D not resolved. With 5 bases removed from V and 2 bases from J, the gap between germline ends came to 15 bases. In germline, CDR1 is SGHVS, CDR2 FQNEAQ. This CDR3 is built from 15 residues. The chain's CDR3 is CASSKPARGNYGYTF. For the CDR3, the DNA is TGTGCCAGCAGCAAACCGGCCCGCGGGAACTATGGCTACACCTTC.

This clonotype was recorded a few times. The CDR3 region is CASGYRPLAAYSGANVLTF. CDR3 DNA: TGTGCTAGTGGTTATCGACCCCTAGCGGCCTACTCTGGGGCCAACGTCCTGACTTTC. The V and J genes are TRBV12-5 and TRBJ2-6, with 7 bases fitting TRBD2. The ends lost 4 bases at V and 0 bases at J; junction bases unmatched: 12. The germline gives CDR1 LGHNT, CDR2 FRNRAP. This CDR3 contains 19 residues.

The table lists this clonotype with many counts. This sequence joins TRBV6-1 and TRBJ1-1, with unresolved D. From germline, CDR1 is MNHNS and CDR2 SASEGT. CDR3 length: 11 residues. Deletions cut 8 bases from V and 0 bases from J, with 4 bases between. The DNA of the CDR3 is TGTGCCAGCCTTCTGAACACTGAAGCTTTCTTT. It is translated as CASLLNTEAFF.

This clonotype appeared a single time. The gene calls are TRBV4-1 and TRBJ2-2, with unresolved D. Germline V gene sequence: CDR1 MGHRA, CDR2 YSYEKL. The CDR3 has 14 amino acids. V was cut by 1 base and J by 5 bases, with 8 bases left in between. CDR3 sequence reads: CASSQGGWTGELFF. For the CDR3, the DNA is TGCGCCAGCAGCCAAGGTGGCTGGACCGGGGAGCTGTTTTTT.

The sample holds many counts of this clonotype. V and J are TRBV6-2 or TRBV6-3 and TRBJ2-7; TRBD1 matches 8 bases. Per the germline V gene, CDR1 is MNHEY and CDR2 is SVGEGT. The CDR3 is made up of 16 amino acids. Unmatched junction bases numbered 17, after V lost 6 bases and J lost 7 bases. CDR3 DNA sequence: TGTGCCAGCAGCCCTAATTACGGACAGGGACGACGGGAGCAGTACTTC. This codes for CASSPNYGQGRREQYF.

This clonotype was seen many times. The J gene is TRBJ2-1, the V gene TRBV6-4; the match to TRBD2 covers 7 bases. Germline V gene lookup returns CDR1 MRHNA and CDR2 SNTAGT. V shed 6 bases, J shed 4 bases, and the junction held 12 bases outside the gene matches. The CDR3 has 16 amino acids. The CDR3 loop reads CASSETGASGYNEQFF. In nucleotides, the CDR3 is TGTGCCAGCAGCGAGACTGGGGCTAGCGGTTACAATGAGCAGTTCTTC.

V usage is TRBV2 and J usage is TRBJ2-2, with D possibly matching TRBD1 (7 bases). The CDR3 length is 15 residues. Germline CDR1 is SNHLY and CDR2 is FYNNEI. The CDR3 here is CAIRGANSNTGELFF. The CDR3 nucleotides are TGTGCGATCAGGGGGGCCAACTCGAACACCGGGGAGCTGTTTTTT.

Many counts were recorded for this clonotype. This chain joins TRBV7-9 and TRBJ1-2; 7 nucleotides align to TRBD1. The CDR3 is 13 amino acids. V was clipped by 3 bases and J by 6 bases; unmatched bases: 4. CDR1 is SEHNR and CDR2 is FQNEAQ in the germline V gene (reference sequence). The CDR3 spells CASSFPTGDGYTF. CDR3 DNA: TGTGCCAGCAGCTTTCCCACAGGGGATGGCTACACCTTC.